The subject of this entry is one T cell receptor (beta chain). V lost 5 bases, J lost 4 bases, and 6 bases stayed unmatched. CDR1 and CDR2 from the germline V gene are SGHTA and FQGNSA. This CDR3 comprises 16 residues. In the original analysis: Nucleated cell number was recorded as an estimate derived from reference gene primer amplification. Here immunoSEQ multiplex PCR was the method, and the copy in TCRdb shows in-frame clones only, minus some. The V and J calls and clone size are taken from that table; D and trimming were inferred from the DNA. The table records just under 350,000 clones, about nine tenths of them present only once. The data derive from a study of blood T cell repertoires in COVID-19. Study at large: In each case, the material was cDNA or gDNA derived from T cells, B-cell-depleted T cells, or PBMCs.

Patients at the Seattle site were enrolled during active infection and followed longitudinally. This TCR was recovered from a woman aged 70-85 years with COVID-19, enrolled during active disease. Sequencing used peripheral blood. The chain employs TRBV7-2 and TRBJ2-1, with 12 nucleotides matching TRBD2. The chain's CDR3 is CASSRLAGATYNEQFF. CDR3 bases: TGTGCCAGCAGCAGACTAGCGGGGGCAACATACAATGAGCAGTTCTTC.